Each of the 30 T cell receptor beta chains below was sequenced from the same sample in a study of blood T cell repertoires in COVID-19. The protocol was immunoSEQ multiplex PCR, while the TCRdb copy is restricted to in-frame clones and leaves out a portion. Of 60,000 to 80,000 clones listed, approximately 88% are singletons. Material for sequencing was peripheral blood. The receptors were gathered from a human donor in a cohort sampled during active COVID-19.

The chain uses TRBV7-8 and TRBJ1-2; D call uncertain. CDR1 is SGHVS, CDR2 FQNEAQ, per germline. Trimming shortened V by 5 bases and J by 5 bases, and 9 bases separated the two germline ends. The CDR3 runs 12 residues. DNA of the CDR3: TGTGCCAGCAGCCCGAGGACTTATGGCTACACCTTC. This codes for CASSPRTYGYTF.

This chain connects TRBV15 to TRBJ1-1; D might be TRBD1 (6 bases). The CDR3 runs 23 residues. Germline assignment: CDR1 LNHNV and CDR2 YYDKDF (reference sequence). V lost 0 bases and J lost 1, with 33 bases in between. The CDR3, as DNA: TGTGCCACCAGCAGAGATCTCGTGTCTCGCTTCACAAGCCGACAGGAAGAGAACACTGAAGCTTTCTTT. The encoded protein is CATSRDLVSRFTSRQEENTEAFF.

J is TRBJ1-5 and V is TRBV27, with D perhaps TRBD1 (5 bases). Trimming removed 5 bases from V and 6 bases from J, with 11 bases in between. This CDR3 comprises 13 residues. Germline CDR1 and CDR2: MNHEY and SMNVEV (reference sequence). CDR3 loop: CASSRRGSQPQHF. The CDR3 nucleotides read TGTGCCAGCAGTAGGCGGGGGAGTCAGCCCCAGCATTTT.

V is TRBV2 and J is TRBJ2-7, with 9 nucleotides matching TRBD2. CDR3 length: 14 amino acids. The germline V gene encodes CDR1 SNHLY and CDR2 FYNNEI. The V segment lost 5 bases and the J segment 6 bases; nucleotides outside the gene matches: 8. The CDR3 nucleotides are TGTGCCAGCAGTCGTGGCGGGAGGGCCCTCGAGCAGTACTTC. Its translation: CASSRGGRALEQYF.

The rearrangement links TRBV7-2 to TRBJ2-7; D is perhaps TRBD1 (8 bases). Germline CDR1 and CDR2: SGHTA and FQGNSA. Trimming removed 6 bases at V and 3 bases at J, with 15 bases between. The CDR3 runs to 14 residues. CDR3 protein: CASSFTGGDYEQYF. Here the CDR3 DNA reads TGTGCCAGCAGTTTTACAGGGGGGGACTACGAGCAGTACTTC.

The CDR3 DNA is TGTGCCAGCAGTAGTGGACAGGGCAGCAATGAGCAGTTCTTC. Its protein product is CASSSGQGSNEQFF. The genes are TRBV28 and TRBJ2-1; 8 bases fit TRBD1. Germline V gene data show CDR1 as MDHEN and CDR2 as SYDVKM. The CDR3 totals 14 residues. Trimming removed 5 bases from V and 6 bases from J; junction bases left unmatched: 6.

This clone has only a few counts. The chain couples TRBV3-1 (or the pseudogene TRBV3-2) to TRBJ2-7; TRBD2 matches at 10 bases. CDR1 LGHDT and CDR2 YNNKEL come from the germline V gene (reference sequence). CDR3 length equals 15 residues. V was pared by 4 bases and J by 5 bases, with 8 bases of the junction left unmatched. The CDR3 region is CASSLPSGGAHEQYF. For the CDR3, the DNA is TGTGCCAGCAGCCTTCCGAGCGGGGGGGCACACGAGCAGTACTTC.

J is TRBJ2-6 and V is TRBV2; D may be TRBD1 (6 bases). CDR1 is SNHLY and CDR2 is FYNNEI in the germline V gene. The germline V and J ends were trimmed by 6 bases and 0 bases, with 9 bases remaining between them. The length of the CDR3 is 15 residues. The CDR3 region is CASSGQLSGANVLTF. The CDR3, as DNA: TGTGCCAGCAGCGGACAGCTCTCTGGGGCCAACGTCCTGACTTTC. Drawing the rest from reference TRBV2 and TRBJ2-6, the complete variable domain is EPEVTQTPSHQVTQMGQEVILRCVPISNHLYFYWYRQILGQKVEFLVSFYNNEISEKSEIFDDQFSVERPDGSNFTLKIRSTKLEDSAMYFCASSGQLSGANVLTFGAGSRLTVL.

V usage is TRBV3-1 (or the pseudogene TRBV3-2) and J usage is TRBJ2-1; 7 positions agree with TRBD1. This CDR3 region has 15 residues. V lost 5 bases and J lost 5; bases outside the gene matches: 9. Germline V lookup: CDR1 LGHDT, CDR2 YNNKEL (reference sequence). The CDR3 DNA sequence: TGTGCCAGCAGCTTTCGAGGACAGGATGACAATGAGCAGTTCTTC. This gives the protein CASSFRGQDDNEQFF.

V gene TRBV7-9 combines with J gene TRBJ1-5; possibly TRBD1 for D (6 bases). The ends were cut back, 5 bases at V and 3 bases at J, with 14 bases in the middle. Germline CDR1 reads SEHNR; CDR2 reads FQNEAQ (reference sequence). The CDR3 sequence is 15 residues long. CDR3 DNA sequence: TGTGCCAGCAGCCCCCCGGGGGGCCCCAATCAGCCCCAGCATTTT. Protein sequence: CASSPPGGPNQPQHF.

The V gene is TRBV2, the J gene TRBJ2-7; D is possibly TRBD2 (5 bases). Germline V gene sequence: CDR1 SNHLY, CDR2 FYNNEI. Trimming removed 3 bases at V and 1 base at J, with 7 bases between. CDR3 size: 13 residues. The DNA for the CDR3 is TGTGCCAGCAGTGATGAGCGGTCCTACGAGCAGTACTTC. It is translated as CASSDERSYEQYF.

This chain connects TRBV11-2 to TRBJ2-7; perhaps TRBD2 as D (5 bases). Trimming shortened V by 3 bases and J by 0 bases, and 9 bases separated the two germline ends. Germline CDR1 SGHAT, CDR2 FQNNGV. The CDR3 extends over 14 amino acids. This chain's CDR3 is CASSFWTASYEQYF. In DNA, the CDR3 is TGTGCCAGCAGCTTCTGGACTGCCTCCTACGAGCAGTACTTC.

The genes are TRBV7-2 and TRBJ1-2; 9 bases align to TRBD1. There are 15 residues in the CDR3. CDR1 and CDR2 from the germline V gene are SGHTA and FQGNSA. The V gene end was trimmed by 4 bases and the J gene end by 6 bases; junction bases not matched to a gene: 9. The CDR3 protein is CASSYPGTGLDGYTF. The CDR3 DNA is TGTGCCAGCAGCTACCCCGGGACAGGGTTGGATGGCTACACCTTC.

This clone was seen just once. This sequence joins TRBV3-1 (or the pseudogene TRBV3-2) and TRBJ2-7; 7 bases fit TRBD1. Losses at the gene ends were 1 base for V and 2 bases for J; bases not matched to a gene: 14. There are 18 residues in the CDR3. The germline CDR1 and CDR2 sequences are LGHDT and YNNKEL (reference sequence). CDR3 protein: CASSQAPWTGRVAYEQYF. DNA of the CDR3: TGTGCCAGCAGCCAAGCTCCCTGGACAGGCCGGGTGGCCTACGAGCAGTACTTC.

The rearrangement links TRBV15 to TRBJ1-4, with D perhaps matching TRBD1 (5 bases). Germline CDR1 reads LNHNV; CDR2 reads YYDKDF (reference sequence). CDR3 length equals 14 residues. The V end lost 1 base, the J end lost 4 bases, and 7 bases lay between the germline ends. CDR3 sequence (DNA): TGTGCCACCAGCAGAGGACAGAGTAATGAAAAACTGTTTTTT. Its protein is CATSRGQSNEKLFF.

The chain uses TRBV4-1 and TRBJ2-5; a weak D match, TRBD1 (5 bases). CDR1 is MGHRA, CDR2 YSYEKL, per germline. This CDR3 has 16 amino acids. V was shortened by 4 bases and J by 0 bases, with 15 bases between the two germline ends. Here the CDR3 reads CASSPIIGADQETQYF. The DNA of the CDR3 is TGCGCCAGCAGCCCAATCATAGGGGCAGACCAAGAGACCCAGTACTTC.

V and J are TRBV7-9 and TRBJ2-1; 12 bases line up with TRBD1. The CDR3 sequence is 18 residues long. J lost 4 bases, V lost 6 bases, and 13 bases had no gene match. Looked up from germline, CDR1 is SEHNR and CDR2 is FQNEAQ (reference sequence). As DNA, the CDR3 is TGTGCCAGCAGGTCTGGGACAGGGGGCCGAAACATGTACAATGAGCAGTTCTTC. Encoded protein: CASRSGTGGRNMYNEQFF.

The rearrangement uses TRBV7-6 and TRBJ2-1; 8 bases are shared with TRBD1. The length of the CDR3 is 18 residues. Germline loops: CDR1 SGHVS, CDR2 FNYEAQ. With 1 base clipped from V and 7 bases from J, the junction kept 15 bases outside the gene matches. The CDR3 reads CASSLGRQGALGRNEQFF. The CDR3 DNA sequence: TGTGCCAGCAGCTTAGGACGCCAGGGGGCTTTGGGTAGGAATGAGCAGTTCTTC.

In DNA form, the CDR3 reads TGTGCCAGCAGTACCCGGACAGGCTCCTACGAGCAGTACTTC. Translation gives CASSTRTGSYEQYF. This sequence joins TRBV27 and TRBJ2-7; 7 positions agree with TRBD1. The CDR3 is 14 residues long. Trimming cost V 5 bases and J 0 bases; bases outside gene matches: 4. Germline-derived CDR1 and CDR2 are MNHEY and SMNVEV (reference sequence).

The J gene is TRBJ2-7, the V gene TRBV7-9; 8 positions agree with TRBD1. Germline trimming cut 1 base from V and 6 bases from J; bases unmatched to any gene: 8. This CDR3 is built from 15 residues. Looked up from germline, CDR1 is SEHNR and CDR2 is FQNEAQ (reference sequence). The DNA for the CDR3 is TGTGCCAGCAGCTTAGGCAGGGGGCAAGTTAGCGAGCAGTACTTC. This translates into CASSLGRGQVSEQYF.

This chain uses TRBV30 with TRBJ2-6; D gene unclear. This CDR3 comprises 17 residues. The germline V gene encodes CDR1 GTSNPN and CDR2 SVGIG (reference sequence). V dropped 3 bases and J dropped 0 bases, with 15 bases sitting between them. DNA for the CDR3: TGTGCCTGGAGCGTATCCCCCTCGTACTCTGGGGCCAACGTCCTGACTTTC. Its protein product is CAWSVSPSYSGANVLTF.

This chain connects TRBV6-2 or TRBV6-3 to TRBJ1-1; TRBD1 matches 7 bases. This CDR3 has 15 amino acids. Germline CDR1 and CDR2: MNHEY and SVGEGT. The trim removed 4 bases at V and 1 base at J, leaving 6 bases unmatched. The CDR3 DNA reads TGTGCCAGCAGTTTCCCCGGGACAGCGAACACTGAAGCTTTCTTT. This encodes CASSFPGTANTEAFF.

The gene calls are TRBV30 and TRBJ1-2, with TRBD1 identical over 7 bases. With V trimmed by 2 bases and J by 4 bases, 10 bases remained unmatched. Germline V gene data show CDR1 as GTSNPN and CDR2 as SVGIG (reference sequence). The length of the CDR3 is 15 residues. The CDR3 bases are TGTGCCTGGAGTCCACAGGGGTACGTCGTCTATGGCTACACCTTC. It translates to CAWSPQGYVVYGYTF.

V is TRBV10-3 and J is TRBJ2-1, with 11 nucleotides matching TRBD2. V gave up 10 bases and J gave up 9 bases; unmatched junction bases: 14. This CDR3 is 15 amino acids long. Germline CDR1 is ENHRY and CDR2 is SYGVKD. CDR3 sequence: CATETSGDLWGEQFF. The CDR3 nucleotides are TGTGCCACCGAGACTAGCGGGGACCTATGGGGTGAGCAGTTCTTC.

The chain joins TRBV2 to TRBJ1-2; D possibly corresponds to TRBD1 (6 bases). This CDR3 is 14 amino acids long. Trimming left V 2 bases short and J 6 bases short, with 13 bases between. The germline V gene has CDR1 SNHLY and CDR2 FYNNEI. CDR3 residues: CASSEWGGDDGYTF. CDR3 nucleotide sequence: TGTGCCAGCAGTGAATGGGGGGGCGATGATGGCTACACCTTC.

This clone was counted a single time. In nucleotides, the CDR3 is TGTGCCAGCAGCTCCATAACTAACACCGGGGAGCTGTTTTTT. Translated: CASSSITNTGELFF. The V and J genes are TRBV7-2 and TRBJ2-2; D ambiguous. V lost 4 bases to trimming and J lost 2 bases, with 8 bases between them. The CDR3 totals 14 residues. The germline V gene encodes CDR1 SGHTA and CDR2 FQGNSA.

CDR3: CASSDTRGGLDTQYF. CDR3 bases: TGTGCCAGCAGTGACACGCGGGGGGGCCTGGATACGCAGTATTTT. The rearrangement uses TRBV6-4 and TRBJ2-3, with 9 positions matching TRBD2. The CDR3 is 15 amino acids. The J segment lost 6 bases and the V segment lost 2 bases, leaving 6 bases of the junction unmatched. The germline V gene has CDR1 MRHNA and CDR2 SNTAGT.

The chain couples TRBV5-8 to TRBJ2-5; weak D call: TRBD1 (5 bases). This CDR3 has 14 amino acids. Germline CDR1 reads SGHTS; CDR2 reads YDEGEE. Trimming left V 0 bases short and J 8 bases short, with 14 bases between. CDR3 in amino acids: CASSLDLTGKTQYF. Here the CDR3 DNA reads TGTGCCAGCAGCTTGGATTTAACAGGAAAAACCCAGTACTTC.

The V gene is TRBV4-2, the J gene TRBJ1-1; D not certain. The CDR3 consists of 14 residues. V lost 0 bases, J lost 4 bases, and 9 bases lay in between. In germline, CDR1 is LGHNA, CDR2 YNFKEQ. The CDR3, as DNA: TGTGCCAGCAGCCAAGAAGGACGGGGCACTGAAGCTTTCTTT. As protein: CASSQEGRGTEAFF.

This clone appeared a single time. The rearrangement links TRBV29-1 to TRBJ2-7; 10 positions match TRBD1. The germline CDR1 and CDR2 sequences are SQVTM and ANQGSEA. The CDR3 is made up of 15 amino acids. The trim removed 4 bases at V and 3 bases at J, leaving 9 bases unmatched. Here the CDR3 reads CSVGFVGDRGYEQYF. The CDR3 coding sequence is TGCAGCGTTGGATTTGTAGGGGACAGGGGCTACGAGCAGTACTTC.